The TCR beta chain under discussion was sequenced for a study of regulatory T cells in long-lasting Graves disease. General study findings and limits: Persistent disease was associated with favored TRBV28 usage and with favored use of TRBJ1-2 and TRBJ2-5.

Time point meaning: newly diagnosed GD, antithyroid drugs for less than 3 months. Extracted PBMC RNA gave rise to the TCR library. HTBI primers from iRepertoire and Arm-PCR of CDR3 regions yielded the TCR beta libraries. TCRdb re-called the multiplex PCR reads through MiXCR, storing one row per CDR3 protein. In the table there are a few hundred thousand distinct CDR3 sequences, 15% of which are singletons. The CDR3 extends over 15 amino acids. V was shortened by 5 bases and J by 1 base, with 13 bases between the two germline ends. Germline-derived CDR1 and CDR2 are LGHNA and YNFKEQ. A remark on this clonotype: Its antigen is not identified.

The sample was also linked to a second study, of T cells in Graves' hyperthyroidism and ophthalmopathy.

This clonotype was obtained from a middle-aged woman with Graves disease. The rearrangement uses TRBV4-2 and TRBJ2-3; D uncertain. Sequenced here: peripheral blood mononuclear cells (PBMCs), sampled at new diagnosis, from a patient treated with antithyroid drugs. The CDR3 DNA follows: TGTGCCAGCAGCTTATTGCTGGCCGGCACAGATACGCAGTATTTT. As protein: CASSLLLAGTDTQYF.